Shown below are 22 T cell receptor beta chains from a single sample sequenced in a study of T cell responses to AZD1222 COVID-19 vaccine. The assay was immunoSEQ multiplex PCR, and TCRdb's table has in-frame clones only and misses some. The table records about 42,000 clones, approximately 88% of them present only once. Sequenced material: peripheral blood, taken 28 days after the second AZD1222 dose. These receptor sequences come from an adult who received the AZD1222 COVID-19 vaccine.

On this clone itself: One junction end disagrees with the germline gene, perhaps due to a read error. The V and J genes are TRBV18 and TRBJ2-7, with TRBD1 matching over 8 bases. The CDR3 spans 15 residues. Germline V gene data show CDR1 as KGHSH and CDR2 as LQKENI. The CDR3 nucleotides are TGTGCCAGCTCCCCACTCGGACAGGGCATGGACGAGCAGTACTTC. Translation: CASSPLGQGMDEQYF.

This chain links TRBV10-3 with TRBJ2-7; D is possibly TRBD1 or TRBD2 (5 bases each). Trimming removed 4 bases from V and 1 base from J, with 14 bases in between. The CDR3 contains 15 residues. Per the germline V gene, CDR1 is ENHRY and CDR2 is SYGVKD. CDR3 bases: TGTGCCATCAGTGTCGGGACGGATTCTTCCTACGAGCAGTACTTC. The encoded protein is CAISVGTDSSYEQYF.

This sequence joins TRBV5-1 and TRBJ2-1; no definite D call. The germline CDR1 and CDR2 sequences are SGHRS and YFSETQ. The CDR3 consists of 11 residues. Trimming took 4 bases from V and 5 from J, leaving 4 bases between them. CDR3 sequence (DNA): TGCGCCAGCAGCCTCGACAATGAGCAGTTCTTC. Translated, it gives CASSLDNEQFF.

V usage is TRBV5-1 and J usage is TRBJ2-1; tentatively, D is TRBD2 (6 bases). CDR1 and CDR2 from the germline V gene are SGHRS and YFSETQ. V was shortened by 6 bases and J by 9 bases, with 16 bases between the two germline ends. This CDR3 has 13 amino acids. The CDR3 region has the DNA TGCGCCAGCAATCCAGCGGTGGAGGGTGAGCAGTTCTTC. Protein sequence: CASNPAVEGEQFF.

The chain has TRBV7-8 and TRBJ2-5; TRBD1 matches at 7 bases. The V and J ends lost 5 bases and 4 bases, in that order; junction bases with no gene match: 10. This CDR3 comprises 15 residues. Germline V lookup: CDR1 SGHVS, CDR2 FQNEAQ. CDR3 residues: CASSPRTGALETQYF. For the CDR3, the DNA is TGTGCCAGCAGCCCCCGAACAGGGGCGCTAGAGACCCAGTACTTC.

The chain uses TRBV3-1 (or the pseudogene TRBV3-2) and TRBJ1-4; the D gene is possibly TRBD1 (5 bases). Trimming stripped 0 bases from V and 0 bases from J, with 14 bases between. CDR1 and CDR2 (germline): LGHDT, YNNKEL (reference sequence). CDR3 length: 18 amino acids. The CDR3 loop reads CASSQERRGPATNEKLFF. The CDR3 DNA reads TGTGCCAGCAGCCAAGAGAGAAGGGGACCAGCAACTAATGAAAAACTGTTTTTT.

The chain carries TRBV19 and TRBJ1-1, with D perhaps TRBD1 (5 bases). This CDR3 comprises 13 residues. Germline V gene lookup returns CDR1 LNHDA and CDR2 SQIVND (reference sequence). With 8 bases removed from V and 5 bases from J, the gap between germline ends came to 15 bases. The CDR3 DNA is TGTGCCAGTCGGTCCGGTGGGGCAACTGAAGCTTTCTTT. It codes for CASRSGGATEAFF. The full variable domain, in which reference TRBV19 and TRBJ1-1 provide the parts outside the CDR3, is DGGITQSPKYLFRKEGQNVTLSCEQNLNHDAMYWYRQDPGQGLRLIYYSQIVNDFQKGDIAEGYSVSREKKESFPLTVTSAQKNPTAFYLCASRSGGATEAFFGQGTRLTVV.

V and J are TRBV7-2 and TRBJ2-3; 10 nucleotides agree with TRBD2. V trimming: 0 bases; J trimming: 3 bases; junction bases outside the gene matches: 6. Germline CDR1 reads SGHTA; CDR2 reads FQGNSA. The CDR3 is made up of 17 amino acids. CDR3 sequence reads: CASSLALAGVGTDTQYF. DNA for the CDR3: TGTGCCAGCAGCTTAGCCCTAGCGGGGGTCGGGACAGATACGCAGTATTTT.

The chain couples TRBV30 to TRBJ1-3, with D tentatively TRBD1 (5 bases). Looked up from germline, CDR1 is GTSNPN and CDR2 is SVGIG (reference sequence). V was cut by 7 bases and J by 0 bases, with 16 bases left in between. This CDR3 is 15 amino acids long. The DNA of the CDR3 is TGTGCCTTCTCACCGGGACCGGTCTCTGGAAACACCATATATTTT. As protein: CAFSPGPVSGNTIYF. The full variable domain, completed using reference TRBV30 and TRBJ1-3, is SQTIHQWPATLVQPVGSPLSLECTVEGTSNPNLYWYRQAAGRGLQLLFYSVGIGQISSEVPQNLSASRPQDRQFILSSKKLLLSDSGFYLCAFSPGPVSGNTIYFGEGSWLTVV.

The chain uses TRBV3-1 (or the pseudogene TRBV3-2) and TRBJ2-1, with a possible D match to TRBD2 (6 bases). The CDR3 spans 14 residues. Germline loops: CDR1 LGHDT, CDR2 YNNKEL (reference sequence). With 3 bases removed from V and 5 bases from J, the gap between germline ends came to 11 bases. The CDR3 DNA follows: TGTGCCAGCAGCCATGTCGGGAGACACAATGAGCAGTTCTTC. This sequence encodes CASSHVGRHNEQFF.

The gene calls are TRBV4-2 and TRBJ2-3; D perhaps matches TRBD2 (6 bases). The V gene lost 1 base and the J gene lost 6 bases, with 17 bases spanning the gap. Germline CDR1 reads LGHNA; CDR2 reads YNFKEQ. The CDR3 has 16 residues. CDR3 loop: CASSQGSGLSLDTQYF. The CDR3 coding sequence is TGTGCCAGCAGCCAAGGGAGTGGACTATCGTTGGATACGCAGTATTTT.

In nucleotides, the CDR3 is TGTGCCACCAGCAGAGATTTCAGGGAGAGATCACCCCTCCACTTT. Residues: CATSRDFRERSPLHF. The rearrangement joins TRBV15 to TRBJ1-6; tentatively, D is TRBD1 (5 bases). The CDR3 covers 15 residues. The germline CDR1 and CDR2 sequences are LNHNV and YYDKDF (reference sequence). V lost 0 bases and J lost 10, with 13 bases in between.

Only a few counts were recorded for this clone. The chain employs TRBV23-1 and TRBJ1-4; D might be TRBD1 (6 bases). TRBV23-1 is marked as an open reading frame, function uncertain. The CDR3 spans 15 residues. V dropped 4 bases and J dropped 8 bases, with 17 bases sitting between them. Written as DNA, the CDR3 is TGCGCCAGCAGTCGCCCACCGGGACAAGGGGAAAAACTGTTTTTT. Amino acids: CASSRPPGQGEKLFF.

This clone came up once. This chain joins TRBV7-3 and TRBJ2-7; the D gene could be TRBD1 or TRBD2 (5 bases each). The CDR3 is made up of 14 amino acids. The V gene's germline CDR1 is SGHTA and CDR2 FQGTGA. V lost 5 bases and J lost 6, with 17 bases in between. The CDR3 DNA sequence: TGTGCCAGCAGCCTAGGGGACGCTTATTCCGAGCAGTACTTC. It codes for CASSLGDAYSEQYF. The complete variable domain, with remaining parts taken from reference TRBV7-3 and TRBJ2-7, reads GAGVSQTPSNKVTEKGKYVELRCDPISGHTALYWYRQSLGQGPEFLIYFQGTGAADDSGLPNDRFFAVRPEGSVSTLKIQRTERGDSAVYLCASSLGDAYSEQYFGPGTRLTVT.

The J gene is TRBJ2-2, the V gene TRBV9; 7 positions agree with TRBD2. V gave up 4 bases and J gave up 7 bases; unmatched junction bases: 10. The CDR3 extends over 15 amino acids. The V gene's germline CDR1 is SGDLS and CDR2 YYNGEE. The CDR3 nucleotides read TGTGCCAGCAGCCCCCTGGGGGGGAGTAACGGGGAGCTGTTTTTT. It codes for CASSPLGGSNGELFF.

DNA of the CDR3: TGCGCCAGCAGCCCTACCGGGGCTAAATACGAGCAGTACTTC. Translation: CASSPTGAKYEQYF. The V gene is TRBV5-1, the J gene TRBJ2-7; tentatively, D is TRBD1 or TRBD2 (5 bases each). The CDR3 has 14 amino acids. Germline V gene sequence: CDR1 SGHRS, CDR2 YFSETQ. Trimming removed 4 bases from V and 4 bases from J, with 15 bases in between. Full variable domain (missing parts from reference TRBV5-1 and TRBJ2-7): KAGVTQTPRYLIKTRGQQVTLSCSPISGHRSVSWYQQTPGQGLQFLFEYFSETQRNKGNFPGRFSGRQFSNSRSEMNVSTLELGDSALYLCASSPTGAKYEQYFGPGTRLTVT.

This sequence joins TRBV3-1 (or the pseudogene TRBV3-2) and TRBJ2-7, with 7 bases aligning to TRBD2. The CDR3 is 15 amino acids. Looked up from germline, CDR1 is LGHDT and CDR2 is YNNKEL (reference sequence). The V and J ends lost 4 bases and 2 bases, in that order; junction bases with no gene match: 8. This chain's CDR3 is CASSRAGLEPYEQYF. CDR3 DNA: TGTGCCAGCAGCCGAGCGGGACTGGAACCCTACGAGCAGTACTTC.

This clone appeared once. The CDR3 DNA reads as TGTGCCTGGAGCCGGTTGTCACAGGGTGGAAAGCTGTTTTTT. This sequence encodes CAWSRLSQGGKLFF. The chain joins TRBV30 to TRBJ2-2; D possibly corresponds to TRBD1 (6 bases). In germline, CDR1 is GTSNPN, CDR2 SVGIG (reference sequence). V was shortened by 3 bases and J by 12 bases, with 20 bases between the two germline ends. CDR3 length: 14 residues.

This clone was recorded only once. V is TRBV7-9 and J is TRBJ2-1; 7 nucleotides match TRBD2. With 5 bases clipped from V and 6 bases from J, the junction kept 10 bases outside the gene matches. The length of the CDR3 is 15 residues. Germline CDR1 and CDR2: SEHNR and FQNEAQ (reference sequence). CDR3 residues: CASSRDGRAINEQFF. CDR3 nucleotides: TGTGCCAGCAGCCGCGATGGGAGGGCTATCAATGAGCAGTTCTTC. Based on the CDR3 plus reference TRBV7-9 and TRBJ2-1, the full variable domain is DTGVSQNPRHKITKRGQNVTFRCDPISEHNRLYWYRQTLGQGPEFLTYFQNEAQLEKSRLLSDRFSAERPKGSFSTLEIQRTEQGDSAMYLCASSRDGRAINEQFFGPGTRLTVL.

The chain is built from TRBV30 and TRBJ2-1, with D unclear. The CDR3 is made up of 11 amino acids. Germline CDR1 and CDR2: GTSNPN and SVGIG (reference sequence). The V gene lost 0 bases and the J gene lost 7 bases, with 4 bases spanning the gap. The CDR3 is CAWSVSNEQFF. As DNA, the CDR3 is TGTGCCTGGAGTGTTAGTAATGAGCAGTTCTTC.

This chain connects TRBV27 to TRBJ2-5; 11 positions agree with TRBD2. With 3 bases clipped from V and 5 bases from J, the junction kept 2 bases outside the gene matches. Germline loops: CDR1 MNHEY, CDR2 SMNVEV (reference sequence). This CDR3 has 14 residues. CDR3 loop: CASSFASGGETQYF. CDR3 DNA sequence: TGTGCCAGCAGTTTCGCTAGCGGGGGGGAGACCCAGTACTTC.

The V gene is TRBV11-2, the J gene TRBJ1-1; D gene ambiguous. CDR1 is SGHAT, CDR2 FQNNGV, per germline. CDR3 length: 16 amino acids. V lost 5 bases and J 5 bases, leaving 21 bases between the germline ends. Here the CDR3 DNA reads TGTGCCAGCAGCCCAACGAGACAAGTTGGGAGGACTGAAGCTTTCTTT. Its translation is CASSPTRQVGRTEAFF. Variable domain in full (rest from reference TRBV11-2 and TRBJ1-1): EAGVAQSPRYKIIEKRQSVAFWCNPISGHATLYWYQQILGQGPKLLIQFQNNGVVDDSQLPKDRFSAERLKGVDSTLKIQPAKLEDSAVYLCASSPTRQVGRTEAFFGQGTRLTVV.